The subject of this entry is one TCR beta chain. Its antigen is currently unknown. This record comes from a study of cytomegalovirus exposure and HLA in healthy donors. Study-wide context: The same platform was used for the 130 or so validation repertoires and the roughly 700 first-cohort repertoires, a later analysis reported.

CDR3 length equals 14 residues. Trimming pared 3 bases from V and 7 bases from J, leaving 13 bases between. Germline CDR1 reads MNHNS; CDR2 reads SASEGT. Broader study findings: Three chains linked to CMV were shown in vitro to be specific for CMV antigens.

Sequenced by immunoSEQ multiplex PCR; TCRdb stores in-frame clones only, minus some. The sample holds around 300,000 clones, 85% to 90% seen once. The sequence was obtained from a woman aged 18-30 years in good health and CMV-seronegative. Sequences were obtained from PBMCs. The chain combines TRBV6-1 with TRBJ1-5; the D is unclear. Here the CDR3 reads CASSDRSRIQPQHF. CDR3 DNA: TGTGCCAGCAGTGATCGGTCGAGGATCCAGCCCCAGCATTTT.